Listed below are T cell receptor beta chains from one sample, sequenced in a study of T-cell reconstitution after alpha-beta-depleted transplantation in children. In TCRdb, the PCR reads were re-called with MiXCR into one record per CDR3 protein. The sample lists about 610,000 distinct CDR3 sequences, over 20% seen once, with around a third in the top ten. Sequenced material: PBMCs, taken before TCRalphabeta/CD19-depleted stem cell transplant. These receptors came from a boy younger than two with Wiskott-Aldrich syndrome, due to receive a stem cell transplant. Each CDR3 is given with its conserved first and last residue. The order of the fields is D gene, clone size, V gene, CDR3 length, J gene, CDR3 protein, CDR3 DNA. The D gene is left open where the match is weak. Only part of the rows carry a size: once, few, many, or a class if the clone is expanded.

>-|-|TRBV5-1|16|TRBJ1-4
CASSLGNHMINEKLFF
TGCGCCAGCAGCTTGGGAAACCACATGATTAATGAAAAACTGTTTTTT
>-|-|TRBV10-2|12|TRBJ1-4
CASRTSTGKLFF
TGCGCCAGCAGAACCTCGACGGGAAAACTGTTTTTT
>-|-|TRBV7-7|14|TRBJ2-5
CASSPGSLQETQYF
TGTGCCAGCAGCCCAGGATCGTTACAAGAGACCCAGTACTTC
>-|-|TRBV3-1|14|TRBJ2-3
CASSQEVDSLTQYF
TGTGCCAGCAGCCAAGAAGTCGACAGCCTTACGCAGTATTTT
>TRBD2|few|TRBV27|16|TRBJ2-5
CASITLLAGVGETQYF
TGTGCCAGCATTACCCTCCTAGCGGGAGTTGGTGAGACCCAGTACTTC
>-|-|TRBV29-1|12|TRBJ2-5
CSVELGGETQYF
TGCAGCGTTGAATTAGGTGGGGAGACCCAGTACTTC
>-|few|TRBV12-3/TRBV12-4|14|TRBJ2-1
CASSLWGRGNEQFF
TGTGCCAGCAGTTTATGGGGCCGGGGCAATGAGCAGTTCTTC
>-|-|TRBV20-1|16|TRBJ1-4
CSARRAGLLYNEKLFF
TGCAGTGCTAGGAGGGCAGGGTTACTTTATAATGAAAAACTGTTTTTT
>-|-|TRBV7-2|17|TRBJ2-2
CASSPFFRGRNTGELFF
TGTGCCAGCAGCCCGTTCTTTCGGGGGAGGAACACCGGGGAGCTGTTTTTT
>-|few|TRBV7-2|12|TRBJ2-5
CASSARRETQYF
TGTGCCAGCAGCGCCCGTAGAGAGACCCAGTACTTC
>-|-|TRBV20-1|15|TRBJ2-5
CSARDLLRGSETQYF
TGCAGTGCTAGAGATTTGTTAAGGGGTTCCGAGACCCAGTACTTC
>-|-|TRBV6-2/TRBV6-3|14|TRBJ2-2
CASTPWGASGELFF
TGTGCCAGCACTCCCTGGGGGGCCTCCGGGGAGCTGTTTTTT
>TRBD2|-|TRBV10-3|16|TRBJ2-1
CAISESLGLAGNEQFF
TGTGCCATCAGTGAGTCCTTGGGACTAGCGGGCAATGAGCAGTTCTTC
>TRBD2|-|TRBV7-9|14|TRBJ2-5
CASSPGAGVETQYF
TGTGCCAGCAGCCCGGGAGCGGGAGTAGAGACCCAGTACTTC
>-|-|TRBV5-1|12|TRBJ2-1
CASSPESGRQFF
TGCGCCAGCAGCCCGGAGTCAGGGAGGCAGTTCTTC
>-|-|TRBV20-1|14|TRBJ1-4
CSARDLGGSEKLFF
TGCAGTGCTAGAGATCTGGGAGGCTCGGAAAAACTGTTTTTT
>TRBD1|-|TRBV12-3/TRBV12-4|16|TRBJ1-5
CASSLGDRGLFQPQHF
TGTGCCAGCAGTTTGGGGGACAGGGGGCTTTTTCAGCCCCAGCATTTT
>TRBD1|-|TRBV14|14|TRBJ1-1
CASSPDRGYTEAFF
TGTGCCAGCAGCCCGGACAGGGGGTACACTGAAGCTTTCTTT
>-|-|TRBV7-8|14|TRBJ2-3
CASSRSPSGDTQYF
TGTGCCAGCAGCCGTTCGCCGTCAGGAGATACGCAGTATTTT
>-|once|TRBV7-9|13|TRBJ2-1
CASTVKDFNEQFF
TGTGCCAGCACTGTAAAAGACTTCAATGAGCAGTTCTTC
>TRBD2|-|TRBV20-1|18|TRBJ2-3
CSARHLLGAGDNEDTQYF
TGCAGTGCTCGACACCTACTGGGAGCGGGGGATAACGAGGATACGCAGTATTTT
>TRBD2|-|TRBV27|15|TRBJ2-7
CASSYRLAGGYEQYF
TGTGCCAGCAGTTACCGACTAGCGGGAGGGTACGAGCAGTACTTC
>-|-|TRBV7-2|13|TRBJ1-1
CASSLFRGSEAFF
TGTGCCAGCAGCTTATTCCGGGGGTCTGAAGCTTTCTTT
>TRBD1|few|TRBV29-1|12|TRBJ2-5
CSVERGLETQYF
TGCAGCGTTGAAAGGGGGCTAGAGACCCAGTACTTC
>TRBD2|-|TRBV28|16|TRBJ2-7
CASTFSGRRNSYEQYF
TGTGCCAGCACCTTTAGCGGGAGAAGGAACTCCTACGAGCAGTACTTC
>TRBD1|few|TRBV7-3|12|TRBJ2-1
CASSATGVEQFF
TGTGCCAGCAGCGCGACAGGGGTTGAGCAGTTCTTC